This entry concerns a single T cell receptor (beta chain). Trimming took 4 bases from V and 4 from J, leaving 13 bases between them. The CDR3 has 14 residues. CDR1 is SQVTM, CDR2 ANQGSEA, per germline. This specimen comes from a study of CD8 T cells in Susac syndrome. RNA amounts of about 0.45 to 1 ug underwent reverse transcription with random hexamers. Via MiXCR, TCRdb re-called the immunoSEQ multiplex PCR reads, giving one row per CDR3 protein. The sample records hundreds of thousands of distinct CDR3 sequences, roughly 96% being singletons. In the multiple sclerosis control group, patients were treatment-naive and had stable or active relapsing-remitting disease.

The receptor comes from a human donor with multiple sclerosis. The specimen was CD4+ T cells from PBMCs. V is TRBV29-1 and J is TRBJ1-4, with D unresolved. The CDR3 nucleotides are TGCAGCGTTGCTGGCCATTCTAATAATGAAAAACTGTTTTTT. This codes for CSVAGHSNNEKLFF.